A selection of T cell receptor beta chains follows, all from one sample in a study of T-cell memory formation after mild COVID-19. TCRdb passed the 5' RACE reads through MiXCR, listing each CDR3 protein once. Counted here are under 350,000 distinct CDR3 sequences, under 20% occurring once; the ten biggest clones make up roughly 23%. The sequencing input was PBMCs or a T cell subset sorted from them (not recorded which). The receptors come from a man between 18 and 35 years old who had mild COVID-19 (a few samples of this study predate the infection). Cell type and time point are not known. CDR3s include the opening cysteine and the closing phenylalanine or tryptophan. A D gene is named only where the DNA matches it firmly. Some rows have no size entry. The others give once, few or many, or a class for an expanded clone.

CDR3aa | CDR3nt | abundance | j_gene | d_gene | v_gene
CASSEPGRAYGYTF | TGTGCCAGCAGCGAACCGGGGAGGGCTTATGGCTACACCTTC | - | TRBJ1-2 | - | TRBV7-3
CASTTAGLAGAFSHEQFF | TGTGCCAGCACCACCGCCGGACTAGCGGGGGCCTTTTCGCATGAGCAGTTCTTC | - | TRBJ2-1 | TRBD2 | TRBV6-5
CASRSQTGHKAF | TGTGCCAGCAGGAGCCAAACGGGACATAAGGCCTTC | few | TRBJ2-5 | - | TRBV6-2/TRBV6-3
CASSSPPTGLDTEAFF | TGTGCCAGCAGCTCCCCTCCGACAGGTTTGGACACTGAAGCTTTCTTT | few | TRBJ1-1 | - | TRBV11-2
CSVPGRLAGGFGTQYF | TGCAGCGTCCCCGGAAGACTAGCGGGGGGTTTCGGGACCCAGTACTTC | few | TRBJ2-5 | TRBD2 | TRBV29-1
CATSDDTGVSEKLFF | TGTGCCACCAGTGATGATACAGGGGTTTCAGAAAAACTGTTTTTT | - | TRBJ1-4 | TRBD1 | TRBV24-1
CATLRTQGTEAFF | TGTGCCACTCTCCGGACCCAGGGAACTGAAGCTTTCTTT | many | TRBJ1-1 | - | TRBV12-3/TRBV12-4
CASSAHRGLRQPQHF | TGTGCCAGCAGCGCCCACAGGGGGCTACGTCAGCCCCAGCATTTT | few | TRBJ1-5 | TRBD1 | TRBV7-2
CSATGQGNTEAFF | TGCAGCGCTACGGGACAGGGGAACACTGAAGCTTTCTTT | - | TRBJ1-1 | TRBD1 | TRBV29-1
CASSPQGVRNYGYTF | TGTGCCAGCAGCCCACAGGGGGTCCGGAACTATGGCTACACCTTC | - | TRBJ1-2 | TRBD1 | TRBV7-8
CASSWGARGNEQFF | TGTGCCAGCAGCTGGGGCGCGAGGGGTAATGAGCAGTTCTTC | few | TRBJ2-1 | - | TRBV7-3
CASSRSRNQPQHF | TGTGCCAGTTCTCGGTCTCGCAATCAGCCCCAGCATTTT | - | TRBJ1-5 | - | TRBV5-6
CSAGNGGGEKLFF | TGCAGTGCTGGAAATGGGGGCGGTGAAAAACTGTTTTTT | - | TRBJ1-4 | - | TRBV20-1
CASSLQLGAQHF | TGTGCCAGCAGCCTTCAATTGGGTGCCCAGCATTTT | - | TRBJ1-5 | - | TRBV28
CASTTTPGTTEAFF | TGTGCCAGCACAACAACCCCAGGGACCACTGAAGCTTTCTTT | few | TRBJ1-1 | - | TRBV6-2/TRBV6-3
CASSVRLAGGPTDTQYF | TGTGCCAGCAGCGTCCGACTAGCGGGGGGGCCCACAGATACGCAGTATTTT | few | TRBJ2-3 | TRBD2 | TRBV7-3
CSVEGSSTDTQYF | TGCAGCGTTGAGGGCAGTAGCACAGATACGCAGTATTTT | - | TRBJ2-3 | - | TRBV29-1
CASSLGVGVGEQFF | TGCGCCAGCAGCTTGGGAGTCGGGGTGGGTGAGCAGTTCTTC | few | TRBJ2-1 | - | TRBV5-1